Listed here are 30 T cell receptor beta chains from one sample, sequenced in a study of cytomegalovirus exposure and HLA in healthy donors. Vbeta (60) and Jbeta (13) primers were used in the PCR. The protocol was immunoSEQ multiplex PCR, while the TCRdb copy is restricted to in-frame clones and leaves out a portion. The table includes 150,000 to 200,000 clones, more than 65% detected once. Sequenced input: PBMCs. These receptors came from a man aged 25-40 years in good health and CMV-seronegative.

This clone appeared once. V usage is TRBV5-4 and J usage is TRBJ1-1, with a tentative D call TRBD1 (5 bases). From germline, CDR1 is SGHNT and CDR2 YYREEE (reference sequence). CDR3 size: 13 residues. V lost 5 bases, J lost 7 bases, and 15 bases lay in between. CDR3 nucleotides: TGTGCCAGCAGGAGGGGCGGGGAGGTTGAAGCTTTCTTT. Protein sequence: CASRRGGEVEAFF.

Only one count was recorded for this clone. The rearrangement uses TRBV7-9 and TRBJ1-4, with 7 bases identical to TRBD1. V lost 5 bases, J lost 8 bases, and 17 bases stayed unmatched. The CDR3 consists of 17 residues. Germline V lookup: CDR1 SEHNR, CDR2 FQNEAQ (reference sequence). CDR3 bases: TGTGCCAGCAGCCAAGGCCTCTCAGGGGGAGATGGAGAAAAACTGTTTTTT. It is translated as CASSQGLSGGDGEKLFF.

The genes are TRBV29-1 and TRBJ2-7; no clear D gene. CDR3 length: 13 amino acids. The germline gives CDR1 SQVTM, CDR2 ANQGSEA. V lost 6 bases to trimming and J lost 2 bases, with 14 bases between them. CDR3 bases: TGCAGCGTGGGTCTGACACATACCTACGAGCAGTACTTC. The encoded protein is CSVGLTHTYEQYF.

The genes are TRBV9 and TRBJ2-1; 10 bases fit TRBD1. The V segment lost 4 bases and the J segment 7 bases; nucleotides outside the gene matches: 8. Germline values: CDR1 SGDLS, CDR2 YYNGEE. The CDR3 has 15 residues. The CDR3 sequence: CASSITRDRGNEQFF. The CDR3 nucleotides read TGTGCCAGCAGCATCACCCGGGACAGGGGTAATGAGCAGTTCTTC.

The chain carries TRBV5-1 and TRBJ2-2; possible D gene TRBD1, 5 bases. Germline V gene data show CDR1 as SGHRS and CDR2 as YFSETQ. V lost 5 bases to trimming and J lost 4 bases, with 15 bases between them. This CDR3 is built from 15 residues. The CDR3 DNA reads as TGCGCCAGCAGTTTACAGCCGGACACCACCGGGGAGCTGTTTTTT. This gives the protein CASSLQPDTTGELFF.

The chain couples TRBV19 to TRBJ1-2, with D possibly TRBD1 on 6 matching bases. Trimming removed 4 bases from V and 1 base from J, with 13 bases in between. The CDR3 spans 15 residues. Per the germline V gene, CDR1 is LNHDA and CDR2 is SQIVND (reference sequence). CDR3 nucleotide sequence: TGTGCCAGTAGTACGCGGACAGCCGATAACTATGGCTACACCTTC. Its translation: CASSTRTADNYGYTF.

The CDR3 loop reads CATSRDWASGGAYTGELFF. In DNA form, the CDR3 reads TGTGCCACCAGCAGAGATTGGGCCAGCGGGGGGGCTTACACCGGGGAGCTGTTTTTT. The chain joins TRBV15 to TRBJ2-2; 10 nucleotides agree with TRBD2. After removal of 0 bases from V and 3 bases from J, the junction contained 10 bases not matched to a gene. This CDR3 comprises 19 residues. Germline loops: CDR1 LNHNV, CDR2 YYDKDF (reference sequence).

The CDR3 DNA sequence: TGCGCCAGCGCCCGACGGCGCGAGGGGAACACTGAAGCTTTCTTT. Its protein product is CASARRREGNTEAFF. The chain combines TRBV10-1 with TRBJ1-1; D gene ambiguous. The germline gives CDR1 WNHNN, CDR2 SYGVQD (reference sequence). The V end was cut by 8 bases, the J end by 1 base, with 17 bases between. This CDR3 has 15 residues.

The gene calls are TRBV30 and TRBJ1-2; D unclear. V gave up 3 bases and J gave up 2 bases, with 16 bases separating them. Germline V gives CDR1 GTSNPN, CDR2 SVGIG (reference sequence). The CDR3 contains 15 residues. The CDR3 nucleotides are TGTGCCTGGAGGTCGGTTTCTTATTTCAACTATGGCTACACCTTC. Its protein is CAWRSVSYFNYGYTF. The full variable domain, with the rest looked up from reference TRBV30 and TRBJ1-2, is SQTIHQWPATLVQPVGSPLSLECTVEGTSNPNLYWYRQAAGRGLQLLFYSVGIGQISSEVPQNLSASRPQDRQFILSSKKLLLSDSGFYLCAWRSVSYFNYGYTFGSGTRLTVV.

This chain links TRBV10-3 with TRBJ1-5, with 11 bases fitting TRBD1. The germline gives CDR1 ENHRY, CDR2 SYGVKD. The V gene end was trimmed by 0 bases and the J gene end by 11 bases; junction bases not matched to a gene: 3. The CDR3 covers 14 residues. The CDR3 loop reads CAISESGQGGTQHF. CDR3 sequence (DNA): TGTGCCATCAGTGAGTCGGGACAGGGGGGGACCCAGCATTTT.

The chain combines TRBV2 with TRBJ2-7; 11 positions agree with TRBD2. After removal of 0 bases from V and 0 bases from J, the junction contained 1 base not matched to a gene. The CDR3 is 16 residues long. Germline V gene sequence: CDR1 SNHLY, CDR2 FYNNEI. The CDR3 reads CASSEASGRASYEQYF. In DNA, the CDR3 is TGTGCCAGCAGTGAAGCTAGCGGGAGGGCCTCCTACGAGCAGTACTTC.

The chain employs TRBV27 and TRBJ2-5, with TRBD1 as a possible D gene (6 bases). The CDR3 has 15 residues. Trimming took off 0 bases at V and 5 bases at J, with 13 bases between the two ends. In germline, CDR1 is MNHEY, CDR2 SMNVEV (reference sequence). This CDR3 is CASSLSAGDGETQYF. DNA of the CDR3: TGTGCCAGCAGTTTATCGGCAGGGGACGGGGAGACCCAGTACTTC.

The rearrangement joins TRBV30 to TRBJ2-7; the match to TRBD1 covers 8 bases. The CDR3 consists of 13 residues. Germline lookup yields CDR1 GTSNPN and CDR2 SVGIG (reference sequence). The junction had 4 bases not matched to a gene; V was cut back by 3 bases and J by 3 bases. CDR3 loop: CAWSGQGRYEQYF. The CDR3 nucleotides read TGTGCCTGGAGCGGACAGGGCCGCTACGAGCAGTACTTC.

The gene calls are TRBV5-8 and TRBJ1-1; TRBD1 matches at 7 bases. Germline assignment: CDR1 SGHTS and CDR2 YDEGEE. V shed 4 bases, J shed 5 bases, and the junction held 5 bases outside the gene matches. The CDR3 is 13 amino acids. In DNA form, the CDR3 reads TGTGCCAGCAGCACAGGGGAGTGGACTGAAGCTTTCTTT. Its protein product is CASSTGEWTEAFF.

This chain joins TRBV5-1 and TRBJ2-7; unclear D gene. The CDR3 is 15 amino acids. The germline V gene has CDR1 SGHRS and CDR2 YFSETQ. Trimming removed 4 bases from V and 0 bases from J, with 14 bases in between. The CDR3 nucleotides read TGCGCCAGCAGCGCAGAAATACCCCCCTCCTACGAGCAGTACTTC. It specifies CASSAEIPPSYEQYF.

The chain has TRBV2 and TRBJ2-3; 7 nucleotides match TRBD2. This CDR3 is 17 amino acids long. Germline V gene data show CDR1 as SNHLY and CDR2 as FYNNEI. J gave up 1 base and V 5 bases, and 12 bases lay outside the gene matches. For the CDR3, the DNA is TGTGCCAGCAGTTGGAGGGCTAGCGGAACGGGCACAGATACGCAGTATTTT. Translating it yields CASSWRASGTGTDTQYF.

The chain couples TRBV25-1 to TRBJ2-1; possible D gene TRBD1, 6 bases. V was pared by 4 bases and J by 0 bases, with 16 bases between. The CDR3 runs 17 residues. Germline lookup yields CDR1 MGHDK and CDR2 SYGVNS. The CDR3, as DNA: TGTGCCAGCAGTGCATCCAGGGGACCCAGCTCCTACAATGAGCAGTTCTTC. Amino acids: CASSASRGPSSYNEQFF.

This clone has only one observation. The chain combines TRBV5-1 with TRBJ1-4, with D tentatively TRBD1 (5 bases). The CDR3 is 15 residues long. With 4 bases removed from V and 4 bases from J, the gap between germline ends came to 14 bases. Per the germline V gene, CDR1 is SGHRS and CDR2 is YFSETQ. Here the CDR3 reads CASSRITGDNEKLFF. Here the CDR3 DNA reads TGCGCCAGCAGCCGCATCACAGGTGATAATGAAAAACTGTTTTTT.

V usage is TRBV9 and J usage is TRBJ2-1; 9 bases agree with TRBD1. The V gene's germline CDR1 is SGDLS and CDR2 YYNGEE. J lost 2 bases, V lost 0 bases, and 9 bases had no gene match. CDR3 length: 18 amino acids. CDR3 nucleotides: TGTGCCAGCAGCGTAGCGTTCGGACAGGGGATTGCCTACAATGAGCAGTTCTTC. Translation gives CASSVAFGQGIAYNEQFF.

This chain connects TRBV27 to TRBJ2-3; TRBD1 matches 11 bases. The CDR3 consists of 16 residues. The V gene's germline CDR1 is MNHEY and CDR2 SMNVEV (reference sequence). V dropped 2 bases and J dropped 4; count of bases not matched to a gene: 5. The CDR3 loop reads CASSLRTGGLADTQYF. CDR3 DNA: TGTGCCAGCAGTTTACGGACAGGGGGCCTGGCAGATACGCAGTATTTT.

CDR3 DNA: TGTGCCAGCAGTCGTCAGGGGCCCAGCTATGGCTACACCTTC. This codes for CASSRQGPSYGYTF. This rearrangement joins TRBV6-5 to TRBJ1-2, with a tentative D call TRBD1 (6 bases). The CDR3 extends over 14 amino acids. In germline, CDR1 is MNHEY, CDR2 SVGAGI. V was pared by 5 bases and J by 4 bases, with 14 bases between.

The CDR3 nucleotides read TGTGCCAGTGAGCGGCAGGGACAACCCACCGGGGAGCTGTTTTTT. Amino acids: CASERQGQPTGELFF. V usage is TRBV9 and J usage is TRBJ2-2; D possibly corresponds to TRBD1 (6 bases). V gave up 8 bases and J gave up 4 bases, with 18 bases separating them. The CDR3 is made up of 15 amino acids. The germline V gene encodes CDR1 SGDLS and CDR2 YYNGEE.

The chain uses TRBV19 and TRBJ1-5; no clear D gene. The CDR3 has 13 amino acids. Trimming left V 11 bases short and J 7 bases short, with 18 bases between. CDR1 and CDR2 from the germline V gene are LNHDA and SQIVND (reference sequence). The CDR3 is CASSPWEGQPQHF. The CDR3 DNA reads as TGTGCCTCCAGCCCCTGGGAGGGCCAGCCCCAGCATTTT.

This clone was seen a single time. This rearrangement joins TRBV28 to TRBJ2-2; 7 bases align to TRBD1. The CDR3 is 14 residues long. V lost 8 bases to trimming and J lost 6 bases; unmatched junction nucleotides: 9. Germline V gene data show CDR1 as MDHEN and CDR2 as SYDVKM. Here the CDR3 reads CASGLSQGSGELFF. Here the CDR3 DNA reads TGTGCCAGCGGCTTATCACAGGGGTCCGGGGAGCTGTTTTTT. Combining the CDR3 with reference TRBV28 and TRBJ2-2 gives the whole variable domain DVKVTQSSRYLVKRTGEKVFLECVQDMDHENMFWYRQDPGLGLRLIYFSYDVKMKEKGDIPEGYSVSREKKERFSLILESASTNQTSMYLCASGLSQGSGELFFGEGSRLTVL.

This chain joins TRBV5-4 and TRBJ2-3, with TRBD1 as a possible D gene (5 bases). Germline V gene lookup returns CDR1 SGHNT and CDR2 YYREEE (reference sequence). The CDR3 sequence is 13 residues long. Trimming took 2 bases from V and 1 from J, leaving 5 bases between them. The CDR3 coding sequence is TGTGCCAGCAGCTTACAGGGCACAGATACGCAGTATTTT. It is translated as CASSLQGTDTQYF.

This chain's CDR3 is CAWRRGPYEQYF. CDR3 sequence (DNA): TGTGCCTGGAGGCGGGGGCCCTACGAGCAGTACTTC. The chain is built from TRBV30 and TRBJ2-7; D may be TRBD2 (7 bases). Germline assignment: CDR1 GTSNPN and CDR2 SVGIG (reference sequence). The CDR3 totals 12 residues. The V and J ends lost 3 bases and 2 bases respectively, with 8 bases between them.

The rearrangement links TRBV5-5 to TRBJ2-7; 9 bases match TRBD1. Trimming removed 3 bases from V and 7 bases from J; junction bases left unmatched: 11. CDR3 length equals 15 residues. The germline CDR1 and CDR2 sequences are SGHKS and YYEKEE (reference sequence). In DNA, the CDR3 is TGTGCCAGCAGCTCGGCCGGGACAGGGTCGCAAGAGCAGTACTTC. The encoded protein is CASSSAGTGSQEQYF.

This clone has just a few counts. J is TRBJ2-1 and V is TRBV2, with TRBD2 matching 9 bases. There are 12 residues in the CDR3. Germline V gene data show CDR1 as SNHLY and CDR2 as FYNNEI. V dropped 5 bases and J dropped 14; count of bases not matched to a gene: 7. The CDR3 DNA reads TGTGCCAGCAGTACGACTAGCGGCCCGGAGTTCTTC. This gives the protein CASSTTSGPEFF.

This chain uses TRBV18 with TRBJ1-1, with D unclear. This CDR3 has 13 amino acids. Germline lookup yields CDR1 KGHSH and CDR2 LQKENI. Trimming took 2 bases from V and 11 from J, leaving 15 bases between them. CDR3: CASSPAEAREAFF. CDR3 DNA sequence: TGTGCCAGCTCACCAGCGGAAGCCCGAGAGGCTTTCTTT. Filled out from reference TRBV18 and TRBJ1-1, the complete variable domain reads NAGVMQNPRHLVRRRGQEARLRCSPMKGHSHVYWYRQLPEEGLKFMVYLQKENIIDESGMPKERFSAEFPKEGPSILRIQQVVRGDSAAYFCASSPAEAREAFFGQGTRLTVV.

The chain recombines TRBV7-2 with TRBJ2-7; D gene unclear. Trimming removed 1 base from V and 1 base from J, with 8 bases in between. CDR3 size: 14 residues. In germline, CDR1 is SGHTA, CDR2 FQGNSA. The CDR3 DNA follows: TGTGCCAGCAGCTTAGGAAGAGAGTCCTACGAGCAGTACTTC. Encoded protein: CASSLGRESYEQYF.